The rows below give T cell receptor beta chains drawn from one sample of a study of monozygotic twins with cystic fibrosis. TCRdb keeps only in-frame clones here, not all; method: immunoSEQ multiplex PCR. Found here are around 27,000 clones, over 75% of them singletons; the top ten hold about 0.54%. The specimen was blood. These TCRs come from a girl aged 2-15 years with cystic fibrosis. Each CDR3 is given with its conserved first and last residue. The D gene is left open where the match is weak. Part of the rows lack a size; the others show once, few, many or a class for expanded clones.

.	.	TRBV2	TRBJ2-5	CASKALNQETQYF	TGTGCCAGCAAGGCCCTCAACCAAGAGACCCAGTACTTC
.	.	TRBV6-1	TRBJ2-7	CASSSYYSYEQYF	TGTGCCAGCAGCTCCTACTACTCCTACGAGCAGTACTTC
TRBD1	few	TRBV10-3	TRBJ1-4	CAISDPGTGMGKLFF	TGTGCCATCAGTGACCCCGGGACAGGGATGGGAAAACTGTTTTTT
.	.	TRBV29-1	TRBJ2-2	CSVANTGELFF	TGCAGCGTCGCGAACACCGGGGAGCTGTTTTTT
TRBD1	.	TRBV9	TRBJ2-4	CASSVGGQGANIQYF	TGTGCCAGCAGCGTAGGGGGACAGGGGGCAAACATTCAGTACTTC
.	.	TRBV5-1	TRBJ1-4	CASSLGAGKKLFF	TGCGCCAGCAGCTTGGGTGCGGGGAAAAAACTGTTTTTT
.	.	TRBV2	TRBJ2-6	CASSEALRGTTGANVLTF	TGTGCCAGCAGTGAAGCGCTTAGAGGGACAACTGGGGCCAACGTCCTGACTTTC
.	.	TRBV6-6	TRBJ1-1	CASSLGFANTEAFF	TGTGCCAGCAGTCTAGGGTTCGCGAACACTGAAGCTTTCTTT
.	.	TRBV5-1	TRBJ1-2	CASSLEAASPGYTF	TGCGCCAGCAGCTTGGAGGCAGCCTCCCCCGGCTACACCTTC
.	few	TRBV11-1	TRBJ2-7	CASSLRLVLSYEQYF	TGTGCCAGCAGCTTACGACTAGTTCTATCCTACGAGCAGTACTTC
.	.	TRBV7-3	TRBJ1-1	CASSLSHGYTEAFF	TGTGCCAGCAGCTTATCCCACGGGTACACTGAAGCTTTCTTT
.	.	TRBV7-2	TRBJ1-1	CASSLALINTEAFF	TGTGCCAGCAGCTTAGCGTTGATAAACACTGAAGCTTTCTTT
TRBD1	.	TRBV20-1	TRBJ2-7	CSARDWTGGYF	TGCAGTGCTAGAGACTGGACAGGAGGATACTTC